The present T cell receptor beta chain was sequenced within a study of identical twins. Study results and caveats: Cross-sectional statistical analysis was relied on for the conclusions, without the same donors being followed. Invariant MAIT and iNKT cells could partly confound zero-insertion analyses.

V was pared by 4 bases and J by 3 bases, with 1 base of the junction left unmatched. The CDR3 runs to 15 residues. Germline CDR1 MGHDK, CDR2 SYGVNS. Healthy Caucasians supplied all donations. With regard to this clonotype: Its antigen is undetermined.

cDNA carried unique molecular identifiers, and a universal primer site was added by template switching. Using its own MiXCR run on the 5' RACE reads, TCRdb lists one record per CDR3 protein. The profile shows hundreds of thousands of distinct CDR3 sequences, over 8.5% of them singletons. The same specimen was also included in a second study, on yellow fever vaccine responses in identical twins.

This receptor was taken from a woman in her late teens or twenties in good health. Sequences were obtained from PBMCs. The genes are TRBV25-1 and TRBJ2-1; TRBD2 matches 12 bases. CDR3 DNA: TGTGCCAGCAGTGGGACTAGCGGGAACTACAATGAGCAGTTCTTC. It specifies CASSGTSGNYNEQFF.